This T cell receptor (beta chain) was found in a study of blood T cell repertoires in COVID-19. Looking at the study overall: Spain, Italy and the United States supplied samples that represented acute and convalescent COVID-19. PBMCs, B-cell-depleted T cells, or T cells were the source of the cDNA or gDNA that made up the material.

This CDR3 region has 12 residues. Assay: immunoSEQ multiplex PCR; the TCRdb copy retains only in-frame clones and omits some. The sample includes tens of thousands of clones, about 81% of them seen just once. This TCR was recovered from a man aged 60-69 years with COVID-19, enrolled during active disease. The genes are TRBV21-1 and TRBJ2-5; no check of the table's D call, TRBD1, against the DNA was made. TRBV21-1 is given as a pseudogene. Sequencing used peripheral blood. The CDR3 sequence: CASRGHGTAQYF. CDR3 bases: TGTGCCAGCAGGGGTCACGGGACAGCCCAGTACTTC.